This T cell receptor (beta chain) was obtained from a study of T cell responses to AZD1222 COVID-19 vaccine. Broader study findings: Unmutated variant regions are reportedly targeted by nearly half of spike-specific TCRs. Recipients of AZD1222 seropositive at baseline numbered only 5 or 6.

TCRdb's copy holds only in-frame clones and misses some; the assay was immunoSEQ multiplex PCR. The table lists roughly 110,000 clones, around 91% of them singletons. Regarding this clone: Its antigen is unknown.

The CDR3 is 14 amino acids. V was clipped by 6 bases and J by 4 bases, with 17 bases between them. Per the germline V gene, CDR1 is SGHDT and CDR2 is YYEEEE. V gene TRBV5-6 combines with J gene TRBJ2-7, with D perhaps matching TRBD1 (5 bases). The TCR was taken from an adult in good health. Source: peripheral blood, taken on day 0 of AZD1222 vaccination. This CDR3 reads CASTRAGYPYEQYF. Here the CDR3 DNA reads TGTGCCAGCACCCGGGCAGGGTACCCTTACGAGCAGTACTTC.